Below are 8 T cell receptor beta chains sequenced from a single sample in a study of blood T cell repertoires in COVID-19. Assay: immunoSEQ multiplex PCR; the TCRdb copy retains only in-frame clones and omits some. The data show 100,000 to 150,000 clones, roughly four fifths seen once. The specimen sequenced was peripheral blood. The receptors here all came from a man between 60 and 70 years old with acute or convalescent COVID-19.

The CDR3: CASSLTGNSNQPQHF. The CDR3 nucleotides are TGTGCCAGCAGTCTGACAGGGAACAGCAATCAGCCCCAGCATTTT. The rearrangement joins TRBV2 to TRBJ1-5, with 7 bases aligning to TRBD1. This CDR3 is built from 15 residues. Trimming removed 5 bases from V and 1 base from J; junction bases left unmatched: 5. Germline loops: CDR1 SNHLY, CDR2 FYNNEI.

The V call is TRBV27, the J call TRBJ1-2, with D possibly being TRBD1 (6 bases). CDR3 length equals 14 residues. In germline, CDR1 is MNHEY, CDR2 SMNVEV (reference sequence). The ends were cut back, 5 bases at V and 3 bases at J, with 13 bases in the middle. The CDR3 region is CASSKQGSDYGYTF. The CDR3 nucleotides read TGTGCCAGCAGTAAACAGGGTAGCGACTATGGCTACACCTTC.

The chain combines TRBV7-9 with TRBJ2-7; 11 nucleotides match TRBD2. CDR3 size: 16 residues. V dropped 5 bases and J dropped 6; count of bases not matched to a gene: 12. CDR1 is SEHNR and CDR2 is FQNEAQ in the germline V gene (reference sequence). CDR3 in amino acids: CASSATFRGTSGEQYF. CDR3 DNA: TGTGCCAGCAGCGCTACCTTCCGGGGGACTAGCGGCGAGCAGTACTTC.

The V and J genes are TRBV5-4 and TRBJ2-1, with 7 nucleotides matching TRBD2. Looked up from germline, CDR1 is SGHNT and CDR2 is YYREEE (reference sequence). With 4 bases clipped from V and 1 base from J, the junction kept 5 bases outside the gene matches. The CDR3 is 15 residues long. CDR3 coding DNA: TGTGCCAGCAGCGACGGACTAGGTTCCTACAATGAGCAGTTCTTC. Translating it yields CASSDGLGSYNEQFF.

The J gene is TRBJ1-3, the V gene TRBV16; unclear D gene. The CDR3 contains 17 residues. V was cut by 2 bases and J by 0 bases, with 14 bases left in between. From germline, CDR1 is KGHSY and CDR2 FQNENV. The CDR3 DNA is TGTGCCAGCAGCCAACGCGGGCAGCTAACCTCTGGAAACACCATATATTTT. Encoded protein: CASSQRGQLTSGNTIYF.

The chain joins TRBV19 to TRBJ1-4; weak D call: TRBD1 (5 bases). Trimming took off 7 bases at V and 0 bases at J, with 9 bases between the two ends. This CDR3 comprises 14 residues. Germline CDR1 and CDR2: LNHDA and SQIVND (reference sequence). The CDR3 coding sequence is TGTGCCAGTACCACAGGTACAACTAATGAAAAACTGTTTTTT. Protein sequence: CASTTGTTNEKLFF.

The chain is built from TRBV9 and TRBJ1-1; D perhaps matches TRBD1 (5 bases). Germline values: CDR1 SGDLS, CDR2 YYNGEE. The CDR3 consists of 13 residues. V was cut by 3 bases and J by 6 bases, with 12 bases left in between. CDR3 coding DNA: TGTGCCAGCAGCGCGGGGGAAGGCGCTGAAGCTTTCTTT. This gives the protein CASSAGEGAEAFF. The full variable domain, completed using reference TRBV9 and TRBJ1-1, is DSGVTQTPKHLITATGQRVTLRCSPRSGDLSVYWYQQSLDQGLQFLIQYYNGEERAKGNILERFSAQQFPDLHSELNLSSLELGDSALYFCASSAGEGAEAFFGQGTRLTVV.

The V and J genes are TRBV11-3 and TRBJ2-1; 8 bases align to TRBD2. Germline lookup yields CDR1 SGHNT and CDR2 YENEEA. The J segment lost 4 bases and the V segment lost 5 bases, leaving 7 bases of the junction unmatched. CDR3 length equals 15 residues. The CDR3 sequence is CASSLSGGVYNEQFF. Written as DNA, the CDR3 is TGTGCCAGCAGCCTAAGCGGGGGCGTTTACAATGAGCAGTTCTTC. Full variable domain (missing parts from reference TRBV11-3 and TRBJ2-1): EAGVVQSPRYKIIEKKQPVAFWCNPISGHNTLYWYLQNLGQGPELLIRYENEEAVDDSQLPKDRFSAERLKGVDSTLKIQPAELGDSAVYLCASSLSGGVYNEQFFGPGTRLTVL.